This T cell receptor (beta chain) was obtained from a study of CD8 T cells in Susac syndrome. The V end lost 2 bases, the J end lost 4 bases, and 18 bases lay between the germline ends. Germline V CDR1 and CDR2: KGHSH, LQKENI. The length of the CDR3 is 17 residues. TCR beta sequencing covered blood CD8+ and CD4+ T cells. Random hexamers were used to reverse transcribe an amount of roughly 0.45 to 1 ug RNA. Amplification of TCR beta CDR3 spanned 54 Vbeta and 13 Jbeta via immunoSEQ multiplex PCR. TCRdb reprocessed the immunoSEQ multiplex PCR reads via MiXCR and lists one record per CDR3 protein. This table holds under 200,000 distinct CDR3 sequences, 90% to 96% found once.

V gene TRBV18 combines with J gene TRBJ1-5; tentative D call: TRBD1 (5 bases). The sequence was obtained from a human donor with Susac syndrome. Sequencing was performed on CD4+ T cells from PBMCs. CDR3 in amino acids: CASSPTVGRIGNQPQHF. The CDR3, as DNA: TGTGCCAGCTCACCAACAGTGGGACGTATTGGGAATCAGCCCCAGCATTTT.